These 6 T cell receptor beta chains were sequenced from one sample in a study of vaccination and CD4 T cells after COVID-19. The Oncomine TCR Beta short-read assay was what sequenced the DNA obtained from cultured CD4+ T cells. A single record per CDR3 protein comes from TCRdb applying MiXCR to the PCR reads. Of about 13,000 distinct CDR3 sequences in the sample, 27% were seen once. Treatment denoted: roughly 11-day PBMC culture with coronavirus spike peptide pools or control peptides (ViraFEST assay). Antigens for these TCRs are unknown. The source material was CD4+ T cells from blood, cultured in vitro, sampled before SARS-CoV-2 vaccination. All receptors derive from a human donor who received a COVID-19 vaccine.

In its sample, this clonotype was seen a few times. The CDR3 sequence: CASSSVSPYEQYF. In DNA, the CDR3 is TGTGCCAGCAGTTCCGTCAGTCCCTACGAGCAGTACTTC. The chain combines TRBV12-3 or TRBV12-4 with TRBJ2-7; D is unresolved. This CDR3 is 13 amino acids long. Between the trimmed V and J ends, which lost 4 bases and 2 bases, there was a span of 9 bases.

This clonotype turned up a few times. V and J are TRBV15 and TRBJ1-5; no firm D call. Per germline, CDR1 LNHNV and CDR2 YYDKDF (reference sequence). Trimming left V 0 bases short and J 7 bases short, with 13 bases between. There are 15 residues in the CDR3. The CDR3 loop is CATSRDRTTGQPQHF. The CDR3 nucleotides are TGTGCCACCAGCAGAGATCGGACTACGGGGCAGCCCCAGCATTTT.

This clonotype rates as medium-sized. The CDR3 coding sequence is TGCAGTGCTAGAGATCCCCTAGCTGGGGAGACCCAGTACTTC. Amino acid sequence: CSARDPLAGETQYF. The chain has TRBV20-1 and TRBJ2-5; TRBD2 might be the D (5 bases). Looked up from germline, CDR1 is DFQATT and CDR2 is SNEGSKA (reference sequence). V shed 0 bases and J shed 5 bases, with 13 bases lying between them. The CDR3 has 14 residues.

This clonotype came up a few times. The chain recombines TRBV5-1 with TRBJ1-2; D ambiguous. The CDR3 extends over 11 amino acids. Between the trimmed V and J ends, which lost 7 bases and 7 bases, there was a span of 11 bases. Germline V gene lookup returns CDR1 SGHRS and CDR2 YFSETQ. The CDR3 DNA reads TGCGCCAGCGGCATGGACGGTGGCTACACCTTC. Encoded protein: CASGMDGGYTF.

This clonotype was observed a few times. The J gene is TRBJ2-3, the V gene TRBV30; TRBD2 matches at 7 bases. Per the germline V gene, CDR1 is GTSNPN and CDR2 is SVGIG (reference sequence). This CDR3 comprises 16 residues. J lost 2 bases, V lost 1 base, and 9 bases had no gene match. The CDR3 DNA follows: TGTGCCTGGAGTGGTGGAAGCGGGGTATACACAGATACGCAGTATTTT. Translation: CAWSGGSGVYTDTQYF.

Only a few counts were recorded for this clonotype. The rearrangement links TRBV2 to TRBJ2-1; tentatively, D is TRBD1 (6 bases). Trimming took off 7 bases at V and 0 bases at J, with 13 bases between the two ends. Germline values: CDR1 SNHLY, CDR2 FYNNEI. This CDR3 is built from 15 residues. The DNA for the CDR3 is TGTGCCAGCATCGGGACATTGTTCTCCTACAATGAGCAGTTCTTC. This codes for CASIGTLFSYNEQFF.